This TCR beta chain was retrieved from a study of T cell responses to AZD1222 COVID-19 vaccine (dated by TCRdb to the early 2020s). In terms of the full investigation: A total of 230 to 250 trial participants underwent TCR sequencing, of whom 207 received two doses of AZD1222 and 26 received two doses of the MenACWY control vaccine. Enrollment into the trials was organized by age into subgroups of 18-55, 56-69 and 70-plus years, and those subgroups contained around 150, 28 and 57 TCR-sequenced participants, respectively. Paper-wide results and their limitations: In the small 56-69-year group, the increase in depth fell short of significance, most likely because of low power. Participants were mostly white British and included more females than males, and it was suggested by the authors that clonal diversity may have been underestimated. Vaccine-associated CD4 TCRs spanned the whole spike protein, with dominant responses in regions 160-218 and 743-854. Reportedly, almost half of the unique spike-specific TCRs recognized epitopes lying outside the regions that are mutated in the B.1.351 and B.1.1.7 variants. A significant rise in spike-specific TCR breadth and depth was observed after two AZD1222 doses relative to day 0 and relative to MenACWY recipients. Conclusions about previously exposed vaccinees are limited, since just five to seven AZD1222 recipients were seropositive for SARS-CoV-2 at baseline. Because no samples from the day 14 peak response were available, repertoires could be characterized only after the peak T cell response.

The time point label here, explained by the study, means: baseline before first vaccination. This specimen's treatment or condition label, per the study, means: meningococcal conjugate vaccine given as trial control. The vaccinee samples were drawn from two UK trials, COV001 and COV002, one of which was a single-blind randomized controlled phase 2/3 trial testing AZD1222 (ChAdOx1 nCoV-19) in healthy adults. For TCRbeta chain sequencing, PBMC samples were collected from trial participants at day 0 and at day 28 after the second dose. The CDR3 regions of human TCRbeta chains were analyzed by immunosequencing. The paper's processing steps were these. Repertoire TCRs were checked for matches against a reference library of SARS-CoV-2-specific TCRs that had been generated using the MIRA antigen-specificity platform. Breadth was defined as the fraction of unique TCRs that were SARS-CoV-2-associated, and depth was defined as the fraction of total T cells that were SARS-CoV-2-associated. Using the MIRA data, every spike-specific TCR was mapped to the spike region that the TCR reacted to and assigned to either a CD4 or a CD8 class. Log10-transformed breadth and depth values were compared by one-way ANOVA with Sidak's multiple comparisons tests. TCRdb retrieved this table from immuneACCESS and kept in-frame rearrangements only. Not all clones are present; in checked studies, unresolved V genes account for under half, and no reason is known for the remainder. The DNA gave D and trimming, while V, J and clone size come from that table. The sample contains 150,000 to 160,000 clones, around 85% of them found a single time. The ten largest clones capture roughly 5.8% of the sample.

A word on this clone: The antigen it recognizes is unknown. Nothing much larger sits one base from this clone, and base qualities are not available.

The CDR3 spans 13 residues, from the cysteine through the phenylalanine. Only CDR3 DNA is held: 39 bases, read in frame from base 1. V lost 6 bases and J lost 4 bases, and the count of bases not matched to a germline gene is 5. The germline V gene supplies CDR1 MNHEY and CDR2 SVGAGI. This chain is built from TRBV6-5 and TRBJ1-1, with TRBD1 matching 7 junction bases. The source is an adult in good health. Sequencing was performed on peripheral blood, taken on day 0 of MenACWY control vaccination. The DNA reads as follows: TGTGCCAGCAGGAAGGGGGCTGTCACTGAAGCTTTCTTT. Translated, this gives CASRKGAVTEAFF.